This T cell receptor beta chain was profiled in a study of blood T cells in healthy people across ages. Looking at the study overall: For every two T cells, template switching captured about one barcoded beta molecule.

Through a sample-barcoded 5' primer and a J-beta primer mix, a second PCR was run for roughly 6 to 12 cycles. MiXCR was run by TCRdb on the 5' RACE reads, yielding one entry per CDR3 protein. This table holds about 800,000 distinct CDR3 sequences, 46% found once. All donors came from Russia, were Caucasian and healthy, and spanned ages roughly 6 to 100. This CDR3 region has 15 residues. V lost 5 bases and J 8 bases, leaving 16 bases between the germline ends. The V gene's germline CDR1 is LNHNV and CDR2 YYDKDF (reference sequence). The clonotype originates from an elderly man in good health. The rearrangement uses TRBV15 and TRBJ1-6, with D possibly matching TRBD1 (5 bases). Sequencing was done on a sample of blood. The CDR3: CATSVRGSTHSPLHF. In DNA, the CDR3 is TGTGCCACCAGCGTGAGGGGCAGCACTCATTCACCCCTCCACTTT.